This T cell receptor beta chain appears in the sequencing data of a study of memory CD8 T cells in hepatitis C reinfection. Time point meaning: late/post reinfection, 12 to 24 weeks after detection. TCR sequencing was done directly ex vivo on sorted cells, without expansion in vitro. A couple of donors provided sorted CD3+ CD8+ CD45RO- naive CD8 T cells at all three reinfection time points. Germline V gene lookup returns CDR1 MNHNY and CDR2 SVGAGI (reference sequence). The length of the CDR3 is 13 residues. The trim removed 8 bases at V and 7 bases at J, leaving 7 bases unmatched. Assay: immunoSEQ multiplex PCR; the TCRdb copy retains only in-frame clones and omits some. The table shows some 50,000 clones, with about 88% occurring only once.

The chain recombines TRBV6-6 with TRBJ2-1, with TRBD2 identical over 8 bases. The sample comprised naive CD8+ T cells sorted from blood. This clonotype originated in a man aged 18 to 29 with hepatitis C virus infection. The CDR3 coding sequence is TGTGCCAGCTCGGGAGGGTCGGGAAATGAGCAGTTCTTC. Translated: CASSGGSGNEQFF.